This TCR beta chain derives from a study of T cell responses to AZD1222 COVID-19 vaccine. This CDR3 is built from 14 residues. Trimming shortened V by 6 bases and J by 4 bases, and 13 bases separated the two germline ends. The V gene's germline CDR1 is SGHTA and CDR2 FQGNSA. Method: immunoSEQ multiplex PCR; TCRdb's copy keeps in-frame clones and lacks some. The sample records tens of thousands of clones, 80% being singletons. This TCR was recovered from an adult who received the AZD1222 COVID-19 vaccine. The sequencing used peripheral blood, collected 28 days after the second AZD1222 dose. The genes are TRBV7-2 and TRBJ1-3; D is perhaps TRBD1 (6 bases). CDR3 loop: CASRYQGTGNTIYF. The CDR3 nucleotides are TGTGCCAGCAGGTATCAGGGGACCGGAAACACCATATATTTT.